The 15 T cell receptor beta chains in this list originate from one sample, sequenced in a study of blood T cell repertoires in COVID-19. Some clones are missing from TCRdb's copy, which holds only in-frame ones; the method was immunoSEQ multiplex PCR. The table records approximately 74,000 clones, approximately 86% of them present only once. The sample was peripheral blood. All receptors come from a woman aged 60-75 years with acute or convalescent COVID-19.

The CDR3 spells CASSFGGKQPQHF. The CDR3, as DNA: TGTGCCAGCAGTTTCGGGGGAAAACAGCCCCAGCATTTT. This rearrangement joins TRBV12-3 or TRBV12-4 to TRBJ1-5, with D maybe TRBD1 (5 bases). CDR3 length: 13 amino acids. Trimming took 3 bases from V and 7 from J, leaving 10 bases between them.

This chain joins TRBV14 and TRBJ2-3, with TRBD1 matching 7 bases. This CDR3 has 14 amino acids. The germline gives CDR1 SGHDN, CDR2 FVKESK. The trim removed 3 bases at V and 2 bases at J, leaving 2 bases unmatched. Written as DNA, the CDR3 is TGTGCCAGCAGCCACAGGGGGACCACAGATACGCAGTATTTT. Protein sequence: CASSHRGTTDTQYF.

The V call is TRBV7-6, the J call TRBJ1-3, with a weak D call TRBD1 (6 bases). This CDR3 contains 14 residues. The V end lost 8 bases, the J end lost 4 bases, and 15 bases lay between the germline ends. CDR1 is SGHVS, CDR2 FNYEAQ, per germline. The CDR3 DNA reads as TGTGCCAGCTCCGAGGGGGGGTCGGGAAACACCATATATTTT. Translated: CASSEGGSGNTIYF.

This clone was counted only a few times. V gene TRBV19 combines with J gene TRBJ1-2; 8 positions agree with TRBD1. V shed 3 bases and J 8 bases; nucleotides not matched to a gene: 5. Germline V gives CDR1 LNHDA, CDR2 SQIVND (reference sequence). This CDR3 has 13 residues. The CDR3 nucleotides read TGTGCCAGTAGTATTTTGACAGGGGAAGGCTACACCTTC. Its translation is CASSILTGEGYTF.

The chain links TRBV4-3 to TRBJ2-1, with 12 bases aligning to TRBD1. The V gene's germline CDR1 is LGHNA and CDR2 YSLEER. The V and J ends lost 0 bases and 13 bases, in that order; junction bases with no gene match: 10. The CDR3 has 16 residues. The CDR3 here is CASSQEWVGTGGAQFF. CDR3 nucleotides: TGCGCCAGCAGCCAAGAGTGGGTTGGGACAGGGGGCGCTCAGTTCTTC.

The V and J genes are TRBV18 and TRBJ1-1; possibly TRBD1 for D (5 bases). The germline V gene has CDR1 KGHSH and CDR2 LQKENI. The CDR3 is 15 amino acids. V lost 3 bases, J lost 3 bases, and 14 bases lay in between. CDR3 in amino acids: CASSPLHGGDTEAFF. The DNA of the CDR3 is TGTGCCAGCTCACCCCTCCACGGGGGAGACACTGAAGCTTTCTTT.

This clone was counted between two and nine times. The V and J genes are TRBV5-1 and TRBJ1-1, with D possibly being TRBD1 (6 bases). Trimming shortened V by 7 bases and J by 1 base, and 14 bases separated the two germline ends. The germline CDR1 and CDR2 sequences are SGHRS and YFSETQ. The CDR3 is 14 residues long. The CDR3 reads CASGPGHENTEAFF. The CDR3 nucleotides are TGCGCCAGCGGGCCGGGACACGAGAACACTGAAGCTTTCTTT.

DNA of the CDR3: TGTGCCAGCAGTACATACAGAAGCGAGCAGTACTTC. This encodes CASSTYRSEQYF. The chain links TRBV28 to TRBJ2-7, with D unclear. The CDR3 consists of 12 residues. Per the germline V gene, CDR1 is MDHEN and CDR2 is SYDVKM. V was clipped by 5 bases and J by 6 bases, with 11 bases between them.

CDR3 sequence: CSVEDLPGQKTPNNEQFF. The CDR3 region has the DNA TGCAGCGTTGAAGATCTCCCGGGACAGAAAACCCCCAACAATGAGCAGTTCTTC. This chain uses TRBV29-1 with TRBJ2-1, with TRBD1 identical over 7 bases. Looked up from germline, CDR1 is SQVTM and CDR2 is ANQGSEA. Unmatched junction bases numbered 16, after V lost 0 bases and J lost 5 bases. CDR3 size: 18 residues.

This sequence joins TRBV14 and TRBJ1-4; D gene uncertain. Trimming took 0 bases from V and 10 from J, leaving 9 bases between them. The CDR3 spans 13 residues. Germline V CDR1 and CDR2: SGHDN, FVKESK. CDR3 nucleotides: TGTGCCAGCAGCCAAGATCTACGTGGAAAACTGTTTTTT. Protein product: CASSQDLRGKLFF.

This clone has just one count. This rearrangement joins TRBV12-3 or TRBV12-4 to TRBJ1-2, with 7 nucleotides matching TRBD1. After removal of 1 base from V and 6 bases from J, the junction contained 2 bases not matched to a gene. The CDR3 runs to 13 residues. CDR3 sequence reads: CASSLGGGNGYTF. As DNA, the CDR3 is TGTGCCAGCAGTTTAGGAGGGGGCAATGGCTACACCTTC.

The chain recombines TRBV6-2 or TRBV6-3 with TRBJ2-1; D gene ambiguous. The CDR3 extends over 12 amino acids. Trimming took 6 bases from V and 8 from J, leaving 11 bases between them. The germline V gene has CDR1 MNHEY and CDR2 SVGEGT. CDR3 in amino acids: CASSPFSYEQFF. DNA for the CDR3: TGTGCCAGCAGCCCTTTTAGCTATGAGCAGTTCTTC.

The chain recombines TRBV19 with TRBJ1-2, with 9 nucleotides matching TRBD1. The CDR3 totals 16 residues. Germline-derived CDR1 and CDR2 are LNHDA and SQIVND (reference sequence). Trimming took 5 bases from V and 2 from J; bases not matched to a gene: 9. The CDR3 DNA reads as TGTGCCAGTAGTGCCAACCCGGGACAGGGAAACTATGGCTACACCTTC. This encodes CASSANPGQGNYGYTF.

J is TRBJ1-3 and V is TRBV7-9; D is unclear. The CDR3 has 14 residues. The V gene lost 7 bases and the J gene lost 3 bases, with 13 bases spanning the gap. CDR1 and CDR2 from the germline V gene are SEHNR and FQNEAQ (reference sequence). The CDR3 loop reads CASKREPIGNTIYF. The CDR3 coding sequence is TGTGCCAGCAAGCGGGAGCCAATTGGAAACACCATATATTTT. The whole variable domain, remainder taken from reference TRBV7-9 and TRBJ1-3, is DTGVSQNPRHKITKRGQNVTFRCDPISEHNRLYWYRQTLGQGPEFLTYFQNEAQLEKSRLLSDRFSAERPKGSFSTLEIQRTEQGDSAMYLCASKREPIGNTIYFGEGSWLTVV.

The V and J genes are TRBV7-2 and TRBJ2-7; 7 nucleotides agree with TRBD2. This CDR3 has 16 residues. The germline gives CDR1 SGHTA, CDR2 FQGNSA. V gave up 2 bases and J gave up 0 bases; unmatched junction bases: 7. The CDR3 loop reads CASSLFRGGYSYEQYF. The CDR3 DNA follows: TGTGCCAGCAGCTTATTTCGGGGAGGGTACTCCTACGAGCAGTACTTC.